A selection of T cell receptor beta chains follows, all from one sample in a study of blood T cell repertoires in COVID-19. TCRdb's table, derived via immunoSEQ multiplex PCR, lists solely in-frame clones and lacks some. The table has 90,000 to 130,000 clones, 60% to 85% seen once; the top ten hold roughly 2%. The specimen was peripheral blood. These receptors were collected from a middle-aged woman with acute or convalescent COVID-19. Both conserved end residues are trimmed from each CDR3.

j_gene: TRBJ2-3
len: 13
v_gene: TRBV10-3
CDR3aa: AIRGSQGPTDTQY

j_gene: TRBJ2-2
len: 9
v_gene: TRBV2
CDR3aa: ASRAAGELF

j_gene: TRBJ2-3
len: 14
v_gene: TRBV5-4
CDR3aa: ASSLRDRASTDTQY

j_gene: TRBJ2-3
len: 13
v_gene: TRBV10-3
CDR3aa: AISESDRETDTQY

j_gene: TRBJ1-5
len: 15
v_gene: TRBV10-3
CDR3aa: AISESGDSEKLEPQH

j_gene: TRBJ1-5
len: 12
v_gene: TRBV23-1
CDR3aa: ASSQSQGNQPQH

j_gene: TRBJ1-1
len: 14
v_gene: TRBV4-1
CDR3aa: ASSQITEGTDTEAF

j_gene: TRBJ2-7
len: 10
v_gene: TRBV2
CDR3aa: ASRWTVYEQY

j_gene: TRBJ2-3
len: 13
v_gene: TRBV7-2
CDR3aa: ASSLLGQGIDTQY

j_gene: TRBJ2-3
len: 10
v_gene: TRBV12-5
CDR3aa: ASGLNWDTQY

j_gene: TRBJ2-2
len: 13
v_gene: TRBV4-3
CDR3aa: ASSPDRFNTGELF

j_gene: TRBJ1-3
len: 12
v_gene: TRBV28
CDR3aa: ASSLGGFGNTIY

j_gene: TRBJ1-1
len: 9
v_gene: TRBV28
CDR3aa: ASSERGEAF

j_gene: TRBJ1-1
len: 13
v_gene: TRBV20-1
CDR3aa: SASGQFRVNTEAF

j_gene: TRBJ2-7
len: 12
v_gene: TRBV19
CDR3aa: ASTSQGAAGEQY

j_gene: TRBJ1-1
len: 11
v_gene: TRBV19
CDR3aa: ASSLSRDTEAF

j_gene: TRBJ2-7
len: 18
v_gene: TRBV19
CDR3aa: ASSMSPGQASYLYAYEQY

j_gene: TRBJ1-3
len: 13
v_gene: TRBV6-5
CDR3aa: ASRTGGSSGNTIY

j_gene: TRBJ2-6
len: 11
v_gene: TRBV5-6
CDR3aa: ASSSTGANVLT

j_gene: TRBJ1-6
len: 15
v_gene: TRBV30
CDR3aa: ACPTGGSGGSNSPLH

j_gene: TRBJ2-5
len: 14
v_gene: TRBV11-1
CDR3aa: ASSLLVRGAGETQY

j_gene: TRBJ2-5
len: 13
v_gene: TRBV3-1/TRBV3-2
CDR3aa: ASSRTASGGQTQY

j_gene: TRBJ2-7
len: 12
v_gene: TRBV15
CDR3aa: ATSRVGLGYEQY

j_gene: TRBJ2-5
len: 11
v_gene: TRBV28
CDR3aa: ASEAGGRETQY

j_gene: TRBJ1-4
len: 14
v_gene: TRBV29-1
CDR3aa: SVEPRGTGYAEKLF

j_gene: TRBJ2-1
len: 14
v_gene: TRBV2
CDR3aa: ASKPRRDREFDEQF

j_gene: TRBJ1-4
len: 11
v_gene: TRBV7-2
CDR3aa: ASSFGGNEKLF

j_gene: TRBJ2-5
len: 12
v_gene: TRBV5-4
CDR3aa: ASSFGGFQETQY

j_gene: TRBJ2-7
len: 12
v_gene: TRBV28
CDR3aa: ASSWTGGGYEQY

j_gene: TRBJ1-4
len: 12
v_gene: TRBV5-4
CDR3aa: ASSLAGGDEKLF

j_gene: TRBJ2-6
len: 13
v_gene: TRBV5-6
CDR3aa: ASSLTQLWANVLT

j_gene: TRBJ2-1
len: 12
v_gene: TRBV29-1
CDR3aa: SVYGTNHYNEQF

j_gene: TRBJ1-3
len: 14
v_gene: TRBV7-6
CDR3aa: ASSPLGLFSGNTIY

j_gene: TRBJ2-7
len: 13
v_gene: TRBV28
CDR3aa: ASSLSPDRSHEQY

j_gene: TRBJ1-4
len: 13
v_gene: TRBV20-1
CDR3aa: SASFRGQSNEKLF

j_gene: TRBJ1-2
len: 13
v_gene: TRBV5-1
CDR3aa: ASSLGSTGGFGYT

j_gene: TRBJ2-7
len: 14
v_gene: TRBV19
CDR3aa: ASSIEGARSSYEQY

j_gene: TRBJ2-3
len: 12
v_gene: TRBV10-3
CDR3aa: AISDGGGTDTQY

j_gene: TRBJ2-2
len: 14
v_gene: TRBV3-1/TRBV3-2
CDR3aa: ASSQVVSGGAAELF